Presented here are 20 T cell receptor beta chains from one specimen sequenced in a study of siplizumab effects on memory and regulatory T cells. Data came from immunoSEQ multiplex PCR; TCRdb stores just in-frame clones and leaves some out. This repertoire shows around 100,000 clones, 94% found once; its top ten account for over 1%. The sequencing sample was made of non-Treg CD4+ T cells sorted from blood. These receptors came from a human donor in good health.

The chain couples TRBV15 to TRBJ2-6; 7 nucleotides match TRBD1. The germline V gene encodes CDR1 LNHNV and CDR2 YYDKDF (reference sequence). V shed 3 bases, J shed 0 bases, and the junction held 11 bases outside the gene matches. The CDR3 extends over 19 amino acids. The CDR3 loop reads CATSRGQIRVPSGANVLTF. The DNA of the CDR3 is TGTGCCACCAGCAGGGGACAGATAAGAGTACCCTCTGGGGCCAACGTCCTGACTTTC.

This chain connects TRBV2 to TRBJ2-3, with 7 bases matching TRBD2. This CDR3 comprises 16 residues. J gave up 2 bases and V 7 bases, and 12 bases lay outside the gene matches. Germline CDR1 reads SNHLY; CDR2 reads FYNNEI. CDR3 DNA: TGTGCCAGCACAGGTCTTGCTAGCGGACTCACAGATACGCAGTATTTT. Amino acid sequence: CASTGLASGLTDTQYF. The variable domain in full, completed from reference TRBV2 and TRBJ2-3, reads EPEVTQTPSHQVTQMGQEVILRCVPISNHLYFYWYRQILGQKVEFLVSFYNNEISEKSEIFDDQFSVERPDGSNFTLKIRSTKLEDSAMYFCASTGLASGLTDTQYFGPGTRLTVL.

This clone has just one count. The chain joins TRBV5-1 to TRBJ2-3, with TRBD1 as a possible D gene (6 bases). Looked up from germline, CDR1 is SGHRS and CDR2 is YFSETQ. Trimming pared 4 bases from V and 2 bases from J, leaving 14 bases between. The CDR3 loop spans 15 amino acids. CDR3 loop: CASSVDRSSTDTQYF. Written as DNA, the CDR3 is TGCGCCAGCAGCGTAGACAGGAGTTCCACAGATACGCAGTATTTT. Based on the CDR3 plus reference TRBV5-1 and TRBJ2-3, the full variable domain is KAGVTQTPRYLIKTRGQQVTLSCSPISGHRSVSWYQQTPGQGLQFLFEYFSETQRNKGNFPGRFSGRQFSNSRSEMNVSTLELGDSALYLCASSVDRSSTDTQYFGPGTRLTVL.

This CDR3 is CASRQQGRYGYTF. Here the CDR3 DNA reads TGTGCCAGCAGGCAACAGGGCCGCTATGGCTACACCTTC. The V and J genes are TRBV28 and TRBJ1-2, with a possible D match to TRBD1 (6 bases). There are 13 residues in the CDR3. Germline V CDR1 and CDR2: MDHEN, SYDVKM. The germline V and J ends were trimmed by 6 bases and 4 bases, with 12 bases remaining between them.

The CDR3 loop reads CASRGDGGYNEKLFF. In DNA, the CDR3 is TGTGCCAGCAGGGGGGACGGAGGATATAATGAAAAACTGTTTTTT. The chain couples TRBV25-1 to TRBJ1-4; the D gene is possibly TRBD1 (5 bases). Germline CDR1 is MGHDK and CDR2 is SYGVNS. V gave up 6 bases and J gave up 4 bases, with 15 bases separating them. There are 15 residues in the CDR3. The full variable domain, its missing parts supplied by reference TRBV25-1 and TRBJ1-4, is EADIYQTPRYLVIGTGKKITLECSQTMGHDKMYWYQQDPGMELHLIHYSYGVNSTEKGDLSSESTVSRIRTEHFPLTLESARPSHTSQYLCASRGDGGYNEKLFFGSGTQLSVL.

The rearrangement uses TRBV10-1 and TRBJ2-7; 7 bases are a match to TRBD1. The CDR3 consists of 13 residues. Germline lookup yields CDR1 WNHNN and CDR2 SYGVQD (reference sequence). V gave up 5 bases and J gave up 5 bases; unmatched junction bases: 6. Written as DNA, the CDR3 is TGCGCCAGCAGTTATGACAGGGCCCACGAGCAGTACTTC. Translating gives CASSYDRAHEQYF.

A note on this clone: An end of the junction does not agree with germline; a read error may underlie this. The chain combines TRBV20-1 with TRBJ1-2; D uncertain. The CDR3 has 11 residues. Germline values: CDR1 DFQATT, CDR2 SNEGSKA (reference sequence). CDR3 sequence (DNA): TGTATGGTTCTGGTTAACTATGGCTACACCTTC. The encoded protein is CMVLVNYGYTF.

V and J are TRBV7-9 and TRBJ2-5, with 11 bases that match TRBD2. This CDR3 has 15 amino acids. The germline V gene has CDR1 SEHNR and CDR2 FQNEAQ (reference sequence). Trimming removed 6 bases from V and 4 bases from J; junction bases left unmatched: 7. For the CDR3, the DNA is TGTGCCAGCAGTCCTAGCGGGGGGAGGAGAGAGACCCAGTACTTC. Amino acid sequence: CASSPSGGRRETQYF.

The chain combines TRBV28 with TRBJ2-1; 7 bases are shared with TRBD1. Germline-derived CDR1 and CDR2 are MDHEN and SYDVKM. CDR3 length: 13 residues. The junction had 5 bases not matched to a gene; V was cut back by 6 bases and J by 6 bases. For the CDR3, the DNA is TGTGCCAGCAGGGGGACAGTTCCCAATGAGCAGTTCTTC. This translates into CASRGTVPNEQFF.

This sequence joins TRBV5-1 and TRBJ2-1; D might be TRBD1 (6 bases). This CDR3 is built from 15 residues. Germline loops: CDR1 SGHRS, CDR2 YFSETQ. The V gene lost 2 bases and the J gene lost 1 base, with 10 bases spanning the gap. The CDR3 here is CASSLQGPSYNEQFF. The CDR3 DNA reads as TGCGCCAGCAGCTTACAGGGTCCGTCCTACAATGAGCAGTTCTTC. The whole variable domain, filled in from reference TRBV5-1 and TRBJ2-1, reads KAGVTQTPRYLIKTRGQQVTLSCSPISGHRSVSWYQQTPGQGLQFLFEYFSETQRNKGNFPGRFSGRQFSNSRSEMNVSTLELGDSALYLCASSLQGPSYNEQFFGPGTRLTVL.

V usage is TRBV9 and J usage is TRBJ1-1; D is undetermined. This CDR3 has 16 residues. V lost 0 bases to trimming and J lost 4 bases, with 16 bases between them. Germline CDR1 reads SGDLS; CDR2 reads YYNGEE. CDR3 protein: CASSVGGVGSVTEAFF. Here the CDR3 DNA reads TGTGCCAGCAGCGTAGGAGGTGTTGGCAGCGTCACTGAAGCTTTCTTT.

The chain is built from TRBV28 and TRBJ1-1; no clear D gene. Per the germline V gene, CDR1 is MDHEN and CDR2 is SYDVKM. Trimming pared 5 bases from V and 0 bases from J, leaving 13 bases between. The CDR3 has 15 residues. The CDR3 region is CASSPPPGMNTEAFF. Written as DNA, the CDR3 is TGTGCCAGCAGTCCTCCGCCCGGGATGAACACTGAAGCTTTCTTT.

J is TRBJ1-3 and V is TRBV6-5; D gene unclear. The V end lost 6 bases, the J end lost 2 bases, and 5 bases lay between the germline ends. In germline, CDR1 is MNHEY, CDR2 SVGAGI. The CDR3 length is 12 residues. CDR3 sequence reads: CASSRPGNTIYF. The CDR3 region has the DNA TGTGCCAGCAGCCGGCCTGGAAACACCATATATTTT.

The genes are TRBV27 and TRBJ2-7, with D perhaps given as TRBD1 or TRBD2 (5 bases each). The V end lost 2 bases, the J end lost 0 bases, and 11 bases lay between the germline ends. The CDR3 has 15 amino acids. Germline V lookup: CDR1 MNHEY, CDR2 SMNVEV (reference sequence). The CDR3, as DNA: TGTGCCAGCAGTTTAAAGCCAGGGACCTCCTACGAGCAGTACTTC. It specifies CASSLKPGTSYEQYF.

This chain uses TRBV7-9 with TRBJ1-3; 7 bases are shared with TRBD1. V was clipped by 4 bases and J by 3 bases; unmatched bases: 12. Per germline, CDR1 SEHNR and CDR2 FQNEAQ (reference sequence). CDR3 length: 17 residues. CDR3 amino acids: CASSSQSGTVVGNTIYF. CDR3 in DNA: TGTGCCAGCAGCTCACAATCCGGGACAGTGGTTGGAAACACCATATATTTT. Based on the CDR3 plus reference TRBV7-9 and TRBJ1-3, the full variable domain is DTGVSQNPRHKITKRGQNVTFRCDPISEHNRLYWYRQTLGQGPEFLTYFQNEAQLEKSRLLSDRFSAERPKGSFSTLEIQRTEQGDSAMYLCASSSQSGTVVGNTIYFGEGSWLTVV.

The V call is TRBV6-6, the J call TRBJ1-2; D not resolved. CDR1 MNHNY and CDR2 SVGAGI come from the germline V gene (reference sequence). This CDR3 has 13 residues. V was pared by 5 bases and J by 2 bases, with 9 bases between. The CDR3 region has the DNA TGTGCCAGCAGTCCGACAATAAACTATGGCTACACCTTC. Translation gives CASSPTINYGYTF.

The chain carries TRBV5-1 and TRBJ2-1, with 14 positions matching TRBD2. The CDR3 runs 17 residues. The J segment lost 7 bases and the V segment lost 1 base, leaving 7 bases of the junction unmatched. Germline loops: CDR1 SGHRS, CDR2 YFSETQ. Here the CDR3 reads CASSLSTSGGEENEQFF. In DNA form, the CDR3 reads TGCGCCAGCAGCTTGTCGACTAGCGGGGGGGAAGAGAATGAGCAGTTCTTC.

The rearrangement uses TRBV7-3 and TRBJ2-1, with TRBD2 matching over 8 bases. The ends lost 5 bases at V and 8 bases at J; junction bases unmatched: 17. The CDR3 runs to 17 residues. The V gene's germline CDR1 is SGHTA and CDR2 FQGTGA. The CDR3 loop reads CASSRQTPGTRGDEQFF. CDR3 nucleotides: TGTGCCAGCAGCCGCCAAACCCCCGGGACTAGAGGGGATGAGCAGTTCTTC.

The gene calls are TRBV7-9 and TRBJ2-1, with TRBD2 matching 14 bases. Germline V gives CDR1 SEHNR, CDR2 FQNEAQ (reference sequence). This CDR3 region has 15 residues. V trimming: 1 base; J trimming: 15 bases; junction bases outside the gene matches: 8. The CDR3, as DNA: TGTGCCAGCAGCTTAGAGGGGACTAGCGGGAGTCATCGGTTCTTC. Translated: CASSLEGTSGSHRFF.

The table lists this clone with a count of one. V is TRBV27 and J is TRBJ1-4; D is unresolved. Germline V gives CDR1 MNHEY, CDR2 SMNVEV (reference sequence). V was shortened by 3 bases and J by 3 bases, with 8 bases between the two germline ends. The CDR3 contains 14 residues. The CDR3 here is CASSFGRANEKLFF. The CDR3 DNA sequence: TGTGCCAGCAGTTTTGGACGGGCTAATGAAAAACTGTTTTTT.